The next 5 T cell receptor beta chains were all read from a single sample in a study of T-cell reconstitution after alpha-beta-depleted transplantation in children. During its preparation, the TCRbeta library received unique molecular identifiers. One entry per CDR3 protein, called by TCRdb with MiXCR from the PCR reads. The sample lists approximately 630,000 distinct CDR3 sequences, over 10% occurring once. The specimen was PBMCs, collected before TCRalphabeta/CD19-depleted stem cell transplant. The receptors originated from a girl aged 2 to 9 with congenital amegakaryocytic thrombocytopenia, due to receive a stem cell transplant.

In this sample, this clonotype turned up many times. The V call is TRBV15, the J call TRBJ1-6; 8 nucleotides line up with TRBD1. Germline V CDR1 and CDR2: LNHNV, YYDKDF (reference sequence). Trimming cost V 3 bases and J 8 bases; bases outside gene matches: 3. The CDR3 consists of 14 residues. CDR3 DNA: TGTGCCACCAGCAGGACAGGGGCCGATTCACCCCTCCACTTT. Protein sequence: CATSRTGADSPLHF.

This clonotype has ten or more counts. The chain employs TRBV3-1 and TRBJ2-1; the match to TRBD2 covers 7 bases. The V segment lost 7 bases and the J segment 5 bases; nucleotides outside the gene matches: 5. This CDR3 is built from 13 residues. Germline V gene sequence: CDR1 LGHDT, CDR2 YNNKEL (reference sequence). This CDR3 is CASTSGRNNEQFF. In DNA form, the CDR3 reads TGTGCCAGCACTAGCGGCAGAAACAATGAGCAGTTCTTC.

This clonotype was observed at least ten times. V usage is TRBV20-1 and J usage is TRBJ2-3, with TRBD2 matching over 9 bases. CDR1 is DFQATT and CDR2 is SNEGSKA in the germline V gene (reference sequence). This CDR3 is built from 15 residues. V shed 5 bases, J shed 1 base, and the junction held 7 bases outside the gene matches. For the CDR3, the DNA is TGCAGTGCTGCCAGCGGGAGGAGGGGCACAGATACGCAGTATTTT. Its protein is CSAASGRRGTDTQYF.

This clonotype occurred a few times. The chain has TRBV7-2 and TRBJ2-7, with no clear D. The germline gives CDR1 SGHTA, CDR2 FQGNSA. Trimming removed 5 bases at V and 3 bases at J, with 8 bases between. The CDR3 sequence is 12 residues long. Written as DNA, the CDR3 is TGTGCCAGCAGCGTTCCCTACTACGAGCAGTACTTC. Translation: CASSVPYYEQYF.

This clonotype was seen at least ten times. This chain joins TRBV5-1 and TRBJ2-3, with D maybe TRBD2 (5 bases). The CDR3 length is 12 residues. The germline V gene has CDR1 SGHRS and CDR2 YFSETQ. Trimming cost V 2 bases and J 6 bases, with 7 bases left between them. The CDR3 region has the DNA TGCGCCAGCAGCTTACTAGAGGATACGCAGTATTTT. It specifies CASSLLEDTQYF. Variable domain in full (rest from reference TRBV5-1 and TRBJ2-3): KAGVTQTPRYLIKTRGQQVTLSCSPISGHRSVSWYQQTPGQGLQFLFEYFSETQRNKGNFPGRFSGRQFSNSRSEMNVSTLELGDSALYLCASSLLEDTQYFGPGTRLTVL.